Presented here are 26 T cell receptor beta chains from one specimen sequenced in a study of Ad26.COV2.S vaccination and SARS-CoV-2 variants. Sample treatment: approximately 18 received Ad26.COV2.S at low or high dose, single or two shots; about 5 received placebo; per-sample allocation not given. All samples were drawn on day 63, counting from the first vaccine or placebo injection. Profiling relied on immunoSEQ multiplex PCR, and the TCRdb table lists in-frame clones only, not all of them. The table lists hundreds of thousands of clones, 86% of them singletons. The sequencing used peripheral blood, collected in a trial of Ad26.COV2.S vaccine versus placebo. These receptors were collected from a person aged 18-65 years who received the Ad26.COV2.S COVID-19 vaccine or a placebo.

This chain uses TRBV7-2 with TRBJ1-2; D ambiguous. The CDR3 runs to 13 residues. The germline V gene has CDR1 SGHTA and CDR2 FQGNSA. Trimming removed 4 bases from V and 8 bases from J, with 14 bases in between. The CDR3 nucleotides read TGTGCCAGCAGCTCGGGTAGTACGAAAGGCTACACCTTC. Translated, it gives CASSSGSTKGYTF.

The chain recombines TRBV27 with TRBJ2-7; D perhaps matches TRBD1 (7 bases). The CDR3 runs to 14 residues. Germline lookup yields CDR1 MNHEY and CDR2 SMNVEV (reference sequence). The V end lost 7 bases, the J end lost 1 base, and 14 bases lay between the germline ends. CDR3 nucleotides: TGTGCCAGCAAGCGGGCAGGGGGGTCCTACGAGCAGTACTTC. It translates to CASKRAGGSYEQYF.

The rearrangement links TRBV5-5 to TRBJ1-3; D possibly corresponds to TRBD1 (5 bases). Trimming removed 3 bases from V and 1 base from J, with 11 bases in between. The CDR3 consists of 15 residues. The germline gives CDR1 SGHKS, CDR2 YYEKEE (reference sequence). The CDR3 is CASSWEDISGNTIYF. The CDR3 bases are TGTGCCAGCAGCTGGGAGGACATTTCTGGAAACACCATATATTTT.

The chain joins TRBV27 to TRBJ1-2; the D gene is possibly TRBD1 (6 bases). Per the germline V gene, CDR1 is MNHEY and CDR2 is SMNVEV (reference sequence). This CDR3 spans 15 amino acids. Trimming removed 0 bases from V and 7 bases from J, with 15 bases in between. The CDR3 region is CASSLSVRGAGGYTF. The DNA for the CDR3 is TGTGCCAGCAGTTTATCGGTTCGGGGGGCAGGTGGCTACACCTTC.

The chain combines TRBV19 with TRBJ2-2, with 16 nucleotides matching TRBD2. The junction had 11 bases not matched to a gene; V was cut back by 9 bases and J by 4 bases. The CDR3 has 18 amino acids. Germline CDR1 is LNHDA and CDR2 is SQIVND (reference sequence). The CDR3 nucleotides read TGTGCCAGCTTCGCGGGACTAGCGGGGGGGCCGAGCACCGGGGAGCTGTTTTTT. Translating it yields CASFAGLAGGPSTGELFF.

This clone has only one observation. This sequence joins TRBV4-3 and TRBJ2-3; TRBD1 or TRBD2 may be the D gene (5 bases each). Germline values: CDR1 LGHNA, CDR2 YSLEER. The CDR3 contains 17 residues. The ends were cut back, 4 bases at V and 0 bases at J, with 17 bases in the middle. Here the CDR3 reads CASSLTRGEMSTDTQYF. CDR3 DNA sequence: TGCGCCAGCAGCCTTACTAGGGGCGAGATGAGCACAGATACGCAGTATTTT.

The chain combines TRBV24-1 with TRBJ2-5, with D possibly TRBD2 on 6 matching bases. Deletions cut 5 bases from V and 2 bases from J, with 8 bases between. Per the germline V gene, CDR1 is KGHDR and CDR2 is SFDVKD. The CDR3 extends over 13 amino acids. This CDR3 reads CATSGGGQETQYF. The CDR3 DNA reads as TGTGCCACCAGTGGGGGAGGACAAGAGACCCAGTACTTC.

V usage is TRBV5-4 and J usage is TRBJ2-3; TRBD2 matches at 7 bases. This CDR3 contains 16 residues. V gave up 5 bases and J gave up 6 bases; unmatched junction bases: 15. CDR1 and CDR2 from the germline V gene are SGHNT and YYREEE (reference sequence). CDR3 in amino acids: CASRRESGTTVDTQYF. DNA of the CDR3: TGTGCCAGCAGACGAGAAAGCGGGACGACCGTGGATACGCAGTATTTT.

This chain uses TRBV7-9 with TRBJ2-2, with D maybe TRBD2 (6 bases). V lost 3 bases and J 2 bases, leaving 16 bases between the germline ends. Germline-derived CDR1 and CDR2 are SEHNR and FQNEAQ (reference sequence). The CDR3 has 17 amino acids. Here the CDR3 reads CASSFRRGTKNTGELFF. CDR3 bases: TGTGCCAGCAGCTTTCGGAGGGGTACGAAAAACACCGGGGAGCTGTTTTTT.

This clone has more than one count but fewer than ten. V is TRBV5-6 and J is TRBJ1-6; D possibly corresponds to TRBD1 (6 bases). The CDR3 loop spans 15 amino acids. The ends were cut back, 0 bases at V and 10 bases at J, with 14 bases in the middle. CDR1 is SGHDT and CDR2 is YYEEEE in the germline V gene. CDR3 region: CASSLGRRGYSPLHF. The CDR3 DNA sequence: TGTGCCAGCAGCTTGGGTCGCAGGGGATACTCACCCCTCCACTTT.

This sequence joins TRBV5-3 and TRBJ2-4; no clear D gene. TRBV5-3 is reported as an ORF; its role is uncertain. V was cut by 4 bases and J by 0 bases, with 14 bases left in between. The CDR3 is 16 residues long. The CDR3 nucleotides read TGTGCCAGAAGCCTTGCCCCCCTCTTAGCCAAAAACATTCAGTACTTC. Translating it yields CARSLAPLLAKNIQYF.

With respect to this clone: A much larger clone lies one base from this, so it may be a read error. This chain connects TRBV11-2 to TRBJ1-1; D unclear. Per the germline V gene, CDR1 is SGHAT and CDR2 is FQNNGV. The CDR3 sequence is 13 residues long. The V and J ends lost 0 bases and 1 base respectively, with 3 bases between them. The CDR3 coding sequence is TGTGCCAGCAGCTTAGAGGGGAACACTGAAGCTTTCTTT. Its protein product is CASSLEGNTEAFF.

The CDR3 DNA is TGTGCCACCAGTGATTTGCGGGCAGGGCGAGAGACCCAGTACTTC. It encodes CATSDLRAGRETQYF. The V call is TRBV24-1, the J call TRBJ2-5; possible D gene TRBD1, 5 bases. Germline CDR1 is KGHDR and CDR2 is SFDVKD. This CDR3 spans 15 amino acids. V was shortened by 0 bases and J by 4 bases, with 11 bases between the two germline ends.

The chain links TRBV20-1 to TRBJ2-2; 9 bases are shared with TRBD1. V trimming: 3 bases; J trimming: 1 base; junction bases outside the gene matches: 3. The germline V gene has CDR1 DFQATT and CDR2 SNEGSKA (reference sequence). This CDR3 comprises 15 residues. Here the CDR3 reads CSASWGQGNTGELFF. CDR3 in DNA: TGCAGTGCTAGTTGGGGACAGGGGAACACCGGGGAGCTGTTTTTT.

The genes are TRBV4-1 and TRBJ1-1; D is undetermined. The CDR3 sequence is 16 residues long. Germline assignment: CDR1 MGHRA and CDR2 YSYEKL. Deletions cut 0 bases from V and 0 bases from J, with 11 bases between. CDR3 sequence (DNA): TGCGCCAGCAGCCAAGATGTCAGTTCCCTGAACACTGAAGCTTTCTTT. Translation: CASSQDVSSLNTEAFF.

The chain carries TRBV30 and TRBJ1-2; D perhaps matches TRBD1 (5 bases). The CDR3 spans 14 residues. Trimming pared 0 bases from V and 8 bases from J, leaving 16 bases between. Germline V gene sequence: CDR1 GTSNPN, CDR2 SVGIG (reference sequence). CDR3 sequence reads: CAWSVGGSGGGYTF. The CDR3 DNA is TGTGCCTGGAGTGTTGGGGGATCCGGCGGGGGCTACACCTTC.

The chain couples TRBV2 to TRBJ1-1; D may be TRBD1 (6 bases). V shed 10 bases and J shed 4 bases, with 13 bases lying between them. Germline loops: CDR1 SNHLY, CDR2 FYNNEI. This CDR3 has 12 residues. Here the CDR3 reads CATSGDGTEAFF. DNA of the CDR3: TGTGCCACCTCAGGGGATGGCACTGAAGCTTTCTTT.

The V and J genes are TRBV5-1 and TRBJ2-3; tentative D call: TRBD1 (6 bases). CDR1 is SGHRS and CDR2 is YFSETQ in the germline V gene. This CDR3 contains 15 residues. Trimming shortened V by 3 bases and J by 2 bases, and 13 bases separated the two germline ends. In DNA form, the CDR3 reads TGCGCCAGCAGCTCCCAGGGGAGAACCACAGATACGCAGTATTTT. Translating gives CASSSQGRTTDTQYF.

The V and J genes are TRBV6-2 or TRBV6-3 and TRBJ2-1; TRBD2 aligns across 11 bases. The CDR3 extends over 15 amino acids. Germline V gene data show CDR1 as MNHEY and CDR2 as SVGEGT. J lost 9 bases, V lost 2 bases, and 6 bases had no gene match. CDR3 sequence (DNA): TGTGCCAGCAGTTACGGGACTAGCGGTAGTAGTGAGCAGTTCTTC. Its protein product is CASSYGTSGSSEQFF.

The rearrangement uses TRBV11-1 and TRBJ2-7; TRBD1 matches 8 bases. With V trimmed by 1 base and J by 2 bases, 4 bases remained unmatched. CDR3 size: 15 residues. CDR1 is SGHAT, CDR2 FQDESV, per germline (reference sequence). CDR3 amino acids: CASSLVQGATYEQYF. The CDR3 nucleotides are TGTGCCAGCAGCTTAGTTCAGGGGGCTACCTACGAGCAGTACTTC.

The chain uses TRBV6-2 or TRBV6-3 and TRBJ1-1, with D possibly matching TRBD1 (6 bases). The V end lost 10 bases, the J end lost 0 bases, and 15 bases lay between the germline ends. CDR3 length: 14 residues. Germline CDR1 MNHEY, CDR2 SVGEGT. CDR3 bases: TGTGCCACCAGCGGGGGGACATTGAACACTGAAGCTTTCTTT. Translated: CATSGGTLNTEAFF.

V gene TRBV7-6 combines with J gene TRBJ2-7; perhaps TRBD2 as D (5 bases). Germline V CDR1 and CDR2: SGHVS, FNYEAQ. V was cut by 4 bases and J by 5 bases, with 9 bases left in between. The CDR3 has 12 amino acids. CDR3 sequence (DNA): TGTGCCAGCAGCTCCCCGGGGAACGAGCAGTACTTC. Translated: CASSSPGNEQYF.

The CDR3 coding sequence is TGTGCCAGCAGCCAAGATCGGGGGTATAATTCACCCCTCCACTTT. This codes for CASSQDRGYNSPLHF. This rearrangement joins TRBV3-1 (or the pseudogene TRBV3-2) to TRBJ1-6, with a possible D match to TRBD1 (5 bases). Trimming took 0 bases from V and 4 from J, leaving 7 bases between them. CDR1 is LGHDT, CDR2 YNNKEL, per germline (reference sequence). The CDR3 totals 15 residues.

This chain links TRBV6-6 with TRBJ1-1; no reliable D call. This CDR3 region has 13 residues. V lost 7 bases, J lost 0 bases, and 9 bases lay in between. Germline CDR1 MNHNY, CDR2 SVGAGI (reference sequence). CDR3 nucleotides: TGTGCCAGCACCCGTATCATGAACACTGAAGCTTTCTTT. Translated, it gives CASTRIMNTEAFF.

The chain combines TRBV28 with TRBJ2-7; 11 bases match TRBD2. CDR1 is MDHEN and CDR2 is SYDVKM in the germline V gene. The CDR3 extends over 15 amino acids. V was clipped by 3 bases and J by 5 bases; unmatched bases: 6. CDR3 DNA sequence: TGTGCCAGCAGTTTTACACTAGCGGGAGTCCACGAGCAGTACTTC. Its translation: CASSFTLAGVHEQYF.

This chain connects TRBV9 to TRBJ2-7, with D perhaps matching TRBD2 (6 bases). The V end lost 3 bases, the J end lost 0 bases, and 19 bases lay between the germline ends. This CDR3 contains 17 residues. Germline assignment: CDR1 SGDLS and CDR2 YYNGEE. The CDR3, as DNA: TGTGCCAGCAGCGCCGAAGGTGGGGGACTTAGCTCCTACGAGCAGTACTTC. This encodes CASSAEGGGLSSYEQYF.